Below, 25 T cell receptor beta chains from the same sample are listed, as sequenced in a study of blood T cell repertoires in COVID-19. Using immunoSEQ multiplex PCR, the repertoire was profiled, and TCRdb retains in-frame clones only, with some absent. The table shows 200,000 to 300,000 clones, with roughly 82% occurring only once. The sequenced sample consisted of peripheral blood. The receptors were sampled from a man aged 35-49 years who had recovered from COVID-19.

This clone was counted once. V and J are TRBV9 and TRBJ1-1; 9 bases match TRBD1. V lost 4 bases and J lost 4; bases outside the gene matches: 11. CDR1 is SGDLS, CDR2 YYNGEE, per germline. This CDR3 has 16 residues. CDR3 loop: CASSSTPQGAGTEAFF. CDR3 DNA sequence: TGTGCCAGCAGCTCCACCCCACAGGGGGCAGGCACTGAAGCTTTCTTT.

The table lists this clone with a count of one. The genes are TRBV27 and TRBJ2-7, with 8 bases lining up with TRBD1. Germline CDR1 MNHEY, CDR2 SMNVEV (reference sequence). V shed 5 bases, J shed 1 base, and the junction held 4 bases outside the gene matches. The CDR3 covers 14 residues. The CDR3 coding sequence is TGTGCCAGCAGTCGGGGACAGGCTTCCTACGAGCAGTACTTC. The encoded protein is CASSRGQASYEQYF.

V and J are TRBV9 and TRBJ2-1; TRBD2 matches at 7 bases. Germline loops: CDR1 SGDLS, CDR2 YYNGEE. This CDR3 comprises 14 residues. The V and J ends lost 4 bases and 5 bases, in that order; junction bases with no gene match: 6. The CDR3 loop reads CASSSRDYHNEQFF. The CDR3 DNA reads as TGTGCCAGCAGCTCCCGGGACTACCACAATGAGCAGTTCTTC.

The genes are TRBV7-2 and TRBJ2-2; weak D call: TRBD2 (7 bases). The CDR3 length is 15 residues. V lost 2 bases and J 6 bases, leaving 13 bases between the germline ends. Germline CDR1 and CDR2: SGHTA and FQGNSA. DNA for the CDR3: TGTGCCAGCAGCTTAATCTGGGGGGGCCCCGGGGAGCTGTTTTTT. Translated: CASSLIWGGPGELFF.

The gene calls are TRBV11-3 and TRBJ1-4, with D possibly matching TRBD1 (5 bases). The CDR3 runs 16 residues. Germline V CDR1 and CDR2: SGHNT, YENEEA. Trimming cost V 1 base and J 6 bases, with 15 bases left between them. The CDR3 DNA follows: TGTGCCAGCAGCTTAGGGCCGGCAGGGCAGGATGAAAAACTGTTTTTT. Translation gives CASSLGPAGQDEKLFF.

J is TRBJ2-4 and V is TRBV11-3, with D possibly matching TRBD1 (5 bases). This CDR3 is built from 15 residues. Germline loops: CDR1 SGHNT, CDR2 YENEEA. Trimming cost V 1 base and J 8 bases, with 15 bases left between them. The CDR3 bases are TGTGCCAGCAGCTTAGTCGCAGGGCATACGGACATTCAGTACTTC. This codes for CASSLVAGHTDIQYF.

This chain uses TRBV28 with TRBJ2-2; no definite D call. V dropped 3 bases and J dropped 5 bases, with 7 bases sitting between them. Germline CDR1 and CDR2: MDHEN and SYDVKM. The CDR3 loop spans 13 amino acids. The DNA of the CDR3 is TGTGCCAGCAGTTTTTTTGAGACCGGGGAGCTGTTTTTT. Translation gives CASSFFETGELFF.

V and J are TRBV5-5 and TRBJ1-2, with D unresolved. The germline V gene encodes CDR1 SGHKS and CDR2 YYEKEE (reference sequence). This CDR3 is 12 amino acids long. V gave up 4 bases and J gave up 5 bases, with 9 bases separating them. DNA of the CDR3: TGTGCCAGCAGCGAGTCAGGTTATGGCTACACCTTC. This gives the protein CASSESGYGYTF.

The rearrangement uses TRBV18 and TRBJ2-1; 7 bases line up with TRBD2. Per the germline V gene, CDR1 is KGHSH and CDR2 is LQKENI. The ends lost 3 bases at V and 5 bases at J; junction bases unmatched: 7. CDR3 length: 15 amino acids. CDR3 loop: CASSPTAGENNEQFF. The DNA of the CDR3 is TGTGCCAGCTCACCCACCGCGGGAGAAAACAATGAGCAGTTCTTC.

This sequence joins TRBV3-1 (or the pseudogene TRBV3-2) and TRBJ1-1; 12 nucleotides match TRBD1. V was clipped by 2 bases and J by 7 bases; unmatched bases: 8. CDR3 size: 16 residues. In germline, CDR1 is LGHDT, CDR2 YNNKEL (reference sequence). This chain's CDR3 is CASSQMPGQGASEAFF. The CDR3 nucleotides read TGTGCCAGCAGCCAAATGCCGGGACAGGGGGCTAGTGAAGCTTTCTTT.

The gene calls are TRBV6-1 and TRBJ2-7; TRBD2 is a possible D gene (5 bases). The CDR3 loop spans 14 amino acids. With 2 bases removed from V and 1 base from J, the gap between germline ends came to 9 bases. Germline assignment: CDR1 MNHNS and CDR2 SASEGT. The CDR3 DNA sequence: TGTGCCAGCAGTGAACAGCTAGCATCCTACGAGCAGTACTTC. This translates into CASSEQLASYEQYF.

The CDR3 region has the DNA TGTGCCAGCAGCTGGACACTAGCGGGGGGGCCAGACAATGAGCAGTTCTTC. It yields the protein CASSWTLAGGPDNEQFF. The rearrangement uses TRBV11-2 and TRBJ2-1; 13 bases fit TRBD2. The CDR3 runs to 17 residues. V trimming: 4 bases; J trimming: 5 bases; junction bases outside the gene matches: 8. The germline CDR1 and CDR2 sequences are SGHAT and FQNNGV.

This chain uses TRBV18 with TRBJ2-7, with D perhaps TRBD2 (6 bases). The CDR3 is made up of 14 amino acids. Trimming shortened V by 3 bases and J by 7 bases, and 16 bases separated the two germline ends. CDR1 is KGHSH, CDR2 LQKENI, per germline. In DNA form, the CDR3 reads TGTGCCAGCTCACCTATGAATAGCGCGGGGGAGCAGTACTTC. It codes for CASSPMNSAGEQYF.

CDR3 region: CASSYSESGGTEAFF. DNA of the CDR3: TGTGCCAGCAGTTACTCGGAGTCGGGGGGGACTGAAGCTTTCTTT. The chain recombines TRBV6-2 or TRBV6-3 with TRBJ1-1, with a weak D call TRBD1 (5 bases). This CDR3 is 15 amino acids long. Germline V lookup: CDR1 MNHEY, CDR2 SVGEGT. V lost 0 bases and J lost 5, with 13 bases in between.

This chain's CDR3 is CASSKRGRGRSKEDTQYF. CDR3 DNA sequence: TGTGCCAGCAGCAAAAGGGGGCGCGGCAGATCGAAGGAAGATACGCAGTATTTT. The genes are TRBV7-8 and TRBJ2-3, with 7 bases identical to TRBD1. The CDR3 loop spans 18 amino acids. J was trimmed by 5 bases and V by 5 bases; bases with no gene match: 19. Germline V lookup: CDR1 SGHVS, CDR2 FQNEAQ.

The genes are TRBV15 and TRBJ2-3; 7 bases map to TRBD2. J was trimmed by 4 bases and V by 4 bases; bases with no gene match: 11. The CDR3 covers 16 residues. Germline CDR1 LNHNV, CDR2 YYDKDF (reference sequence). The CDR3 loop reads CATSNRAARGADTQYF. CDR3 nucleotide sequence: TGTGCCACCAGCAACCGGGCCGCACGGGGGGCAGATACGCAGTATTTT.

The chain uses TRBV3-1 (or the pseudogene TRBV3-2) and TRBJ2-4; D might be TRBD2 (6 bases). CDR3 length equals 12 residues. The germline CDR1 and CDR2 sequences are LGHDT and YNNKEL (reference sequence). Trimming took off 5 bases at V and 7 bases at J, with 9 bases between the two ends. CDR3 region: CASSFGRNIQYF. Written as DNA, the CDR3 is TGTGCCAGCAGCTTTGGGAGGAACATTCAGTACTTC.

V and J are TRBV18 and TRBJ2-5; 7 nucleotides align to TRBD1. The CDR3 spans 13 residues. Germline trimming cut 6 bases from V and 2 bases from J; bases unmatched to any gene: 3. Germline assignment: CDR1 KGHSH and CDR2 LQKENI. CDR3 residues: CASSTGLQETQYF. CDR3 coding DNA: TGTGCCAGCTCGACAGGGCTGCAAGAGACCCAGTACTTC.

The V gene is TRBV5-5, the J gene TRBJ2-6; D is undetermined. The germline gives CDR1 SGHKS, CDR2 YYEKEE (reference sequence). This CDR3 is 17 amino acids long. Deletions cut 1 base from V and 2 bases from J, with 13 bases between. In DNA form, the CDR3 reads TGTGCCAGCAGCTTGTCAGGTACTCTTACTGGGGCCAACGTCCTGACTTTC. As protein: CASSLSGTLTGANVLTF.

CDR3 sequence (DNA): TGTGCCAGCAGCTTAAATCCCCAGGGAGAAAAACTGTTTTTT. Encoded protein: CASSLNPQGEKLFF. This chain connects TRBV7-6 to TRBJ1-4; the D gene is possibly TRBD1 (5 bases). The CDR3 spans 14 residues. Germline CDR1 is SGHVS and CDR2 is FNYEAQ. V lost 2 bases to trimming and J lost 8 bases, with 12 bases between them.

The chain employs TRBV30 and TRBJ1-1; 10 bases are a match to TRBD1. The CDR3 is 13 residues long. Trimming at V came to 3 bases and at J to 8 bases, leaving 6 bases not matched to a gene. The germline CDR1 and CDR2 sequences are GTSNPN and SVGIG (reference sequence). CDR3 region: CAWRGDRGPEAFF. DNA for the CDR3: TGTGCCTGGAGGGGGGACAGGGGACCCGAAGCTTTCTTT.

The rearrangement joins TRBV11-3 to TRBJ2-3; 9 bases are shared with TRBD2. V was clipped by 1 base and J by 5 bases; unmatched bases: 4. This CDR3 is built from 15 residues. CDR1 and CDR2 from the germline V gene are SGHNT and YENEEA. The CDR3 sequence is CASSLVAGVGDTQYF. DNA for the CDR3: TGTGCCAGCAGCTTAGTAGCGGGGGTAGGAGATACGCAGTATTTT.

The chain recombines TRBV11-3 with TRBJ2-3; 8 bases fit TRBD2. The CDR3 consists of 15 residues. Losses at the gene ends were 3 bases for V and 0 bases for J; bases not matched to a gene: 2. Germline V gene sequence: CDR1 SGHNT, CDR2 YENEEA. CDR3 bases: TGTGCCAGCAGCTTCCGGGGGGGCAGCACAGATACGCAGTATTTT. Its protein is CASSFRGGSTDTQYF.

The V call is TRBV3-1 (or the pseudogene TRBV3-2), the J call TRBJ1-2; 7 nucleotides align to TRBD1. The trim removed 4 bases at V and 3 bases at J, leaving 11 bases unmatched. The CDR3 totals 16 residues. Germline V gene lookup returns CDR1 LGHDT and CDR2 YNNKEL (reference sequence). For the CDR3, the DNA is TGTGCCAGCAGCCGACCCAGACAGGGTGGGGACTATGGCTACACCTTC. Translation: CASSRPRQGGDYGYTF.

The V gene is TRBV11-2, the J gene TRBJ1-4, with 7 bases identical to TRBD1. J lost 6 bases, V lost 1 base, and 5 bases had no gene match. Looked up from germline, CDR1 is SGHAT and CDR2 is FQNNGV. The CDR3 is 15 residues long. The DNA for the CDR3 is TGTGCCAGCAGCTTAGTTTCCAGGGGGGATGAAAAACTGTTTTTT. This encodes CASSLVSRGDEKLFF.